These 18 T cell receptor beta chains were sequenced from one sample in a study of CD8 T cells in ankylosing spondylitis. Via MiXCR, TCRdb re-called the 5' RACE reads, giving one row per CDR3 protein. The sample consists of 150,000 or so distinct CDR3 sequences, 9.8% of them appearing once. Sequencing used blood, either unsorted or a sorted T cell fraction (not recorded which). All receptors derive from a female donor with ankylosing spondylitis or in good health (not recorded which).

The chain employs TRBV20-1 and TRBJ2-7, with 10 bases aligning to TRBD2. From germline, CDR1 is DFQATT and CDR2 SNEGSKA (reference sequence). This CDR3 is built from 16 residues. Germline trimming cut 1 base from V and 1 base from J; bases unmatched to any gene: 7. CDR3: CSARGAGGPKSYEQYF. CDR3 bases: TGCAGTGCTAGAGGAGCGGGAGGGCCGAAATCCTACGAGCAGTACTTC.

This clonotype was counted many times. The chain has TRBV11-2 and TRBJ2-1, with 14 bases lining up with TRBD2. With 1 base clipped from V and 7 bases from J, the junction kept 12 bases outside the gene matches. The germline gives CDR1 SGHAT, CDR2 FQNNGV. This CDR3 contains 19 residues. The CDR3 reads CASSLVPSRLAGGMNEQFF. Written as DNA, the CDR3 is TGTGCCAGCAGCTTAGTACCCTCCCGACTAGCGGGAGGGATGAATGAGCAGTTCTTC.

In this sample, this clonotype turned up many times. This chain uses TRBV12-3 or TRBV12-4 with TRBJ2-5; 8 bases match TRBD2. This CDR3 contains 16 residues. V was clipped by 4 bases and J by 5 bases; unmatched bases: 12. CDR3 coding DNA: TGTGCCAGCAGTTCCCCATCAGCGGGAGTGGGGGAGACCCAGTACTTC. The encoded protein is CASSSPSAGVGETQYF.

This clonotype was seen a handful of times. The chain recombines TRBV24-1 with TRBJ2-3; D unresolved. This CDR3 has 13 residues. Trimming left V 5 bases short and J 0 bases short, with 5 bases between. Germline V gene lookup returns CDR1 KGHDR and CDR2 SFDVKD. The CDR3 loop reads CATSGSSTDTQYF. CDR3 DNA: TGTGCCACCAGTGGATCTAGCACAGATACGCAGTATTTT.

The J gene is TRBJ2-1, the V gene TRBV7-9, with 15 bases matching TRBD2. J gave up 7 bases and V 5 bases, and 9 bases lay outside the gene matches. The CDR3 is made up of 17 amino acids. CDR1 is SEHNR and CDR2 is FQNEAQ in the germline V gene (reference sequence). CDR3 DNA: TGTGCCAGCAGCCTGGGACTAGCGGGAGGCTCTAAGAATGAGCAGTTCTTC. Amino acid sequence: CASSLGLAGGSKNEQFF.

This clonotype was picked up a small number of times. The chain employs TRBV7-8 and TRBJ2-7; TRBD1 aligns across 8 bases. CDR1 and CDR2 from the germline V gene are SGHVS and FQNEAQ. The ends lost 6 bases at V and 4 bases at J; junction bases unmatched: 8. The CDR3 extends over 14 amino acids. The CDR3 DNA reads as TGTGCCAGCAGTCGTCGACAGGGGCCATACGAGCAGTACTTC. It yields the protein CASSRRQGPYEQYF.

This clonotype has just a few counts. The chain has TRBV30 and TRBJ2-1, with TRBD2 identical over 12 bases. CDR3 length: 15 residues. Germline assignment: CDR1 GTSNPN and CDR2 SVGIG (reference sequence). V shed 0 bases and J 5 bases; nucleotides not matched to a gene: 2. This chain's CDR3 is CAWSVLAGGDNEQFF. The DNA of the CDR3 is TGTGCCTGGAGTGTGCTAGCGGGAGGGGACAATGAGCAGTTCTTC.

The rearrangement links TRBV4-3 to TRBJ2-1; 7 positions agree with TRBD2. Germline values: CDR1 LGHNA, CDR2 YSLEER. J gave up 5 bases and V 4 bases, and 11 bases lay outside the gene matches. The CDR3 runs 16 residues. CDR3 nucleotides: TGCGCCAGCAGCCGAACACTAGCGTTAGGGAACAATGAGCAGTTCTTC. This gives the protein CASSRTLALGNNEQFF.

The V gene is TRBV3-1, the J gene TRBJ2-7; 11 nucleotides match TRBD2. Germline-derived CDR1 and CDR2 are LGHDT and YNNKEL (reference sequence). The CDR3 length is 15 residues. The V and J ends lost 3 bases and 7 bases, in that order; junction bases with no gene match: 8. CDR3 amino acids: CASSHSLAGAEEQYF. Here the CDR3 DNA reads TGTGCCAGCAGCCACTCACTAGCGGGAGCTGAAGAGCAGTACTTC.

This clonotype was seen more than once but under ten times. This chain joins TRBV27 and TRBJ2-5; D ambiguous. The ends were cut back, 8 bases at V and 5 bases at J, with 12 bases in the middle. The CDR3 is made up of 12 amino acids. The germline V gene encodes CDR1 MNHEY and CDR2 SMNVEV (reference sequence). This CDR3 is CASRVIGETQYF. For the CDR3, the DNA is TGTGCCAGCCGAGTTATAGGGGAGACCCAGTACTTC.

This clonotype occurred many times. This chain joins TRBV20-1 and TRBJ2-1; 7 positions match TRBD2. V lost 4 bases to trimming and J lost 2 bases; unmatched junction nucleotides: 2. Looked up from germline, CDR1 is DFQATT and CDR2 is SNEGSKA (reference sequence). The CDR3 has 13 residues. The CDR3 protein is CSAKRGTYNEQFF. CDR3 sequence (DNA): TGCAGTGCTAAGCGGGGAACCTACAATGAGCAGTTCTTC.

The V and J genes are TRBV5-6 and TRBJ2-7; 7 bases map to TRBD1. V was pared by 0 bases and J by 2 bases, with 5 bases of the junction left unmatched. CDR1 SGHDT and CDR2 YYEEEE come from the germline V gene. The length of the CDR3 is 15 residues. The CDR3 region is CASSLGGQVPYEQYF. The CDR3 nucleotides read TGTGCCAGCAGCTTGGGTGGACAGGTCCCCTACGAGCAGTACTTC.

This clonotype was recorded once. The CDR3 nucleotides read TGCAGTGCTAGAGATCTCACGGGAGCAGACTACGAGCAGTACTTC. Amino acid sequence: CSARDLTGADYEQYF. This chain connects TRBV20-1 to TRBJ2-7, with D possibly TRBD2 on 6 matching bases. This CDR3 has 15 residues. CDR1 and CDR2 (germline): DFQATT, SNEGSKA (reference sequence). V gave up 0 bases and J gave up 3 bases, with 15 bases separating them.

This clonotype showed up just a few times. DNA for the CDR3: TGCGCCAGCAGCGGAGGGGTCGAGGGAAACTACAATGAGCAGTTCTTC. It is translated as CASSGGVEGNYNEQFF. The chain links TRBV4-1 to TRBJ2-1; a possible D gene is TRBD2 (6 bases). Germline values: CDR1 MGHRA, CDR2 YSYEKL. The V end was cut by 5 bases, the J end by 3 bases, with 17 bases between. The CDR3 has 16 amino acids.

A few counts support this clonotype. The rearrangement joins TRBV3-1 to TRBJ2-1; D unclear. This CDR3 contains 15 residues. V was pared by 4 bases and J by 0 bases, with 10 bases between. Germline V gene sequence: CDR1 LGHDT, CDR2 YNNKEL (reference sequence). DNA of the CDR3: TGTGCCAGCAGCCCCTACACGAGCTCCTACAATGAGCAGTTCTTC. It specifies CASSPYTSSYNEQFF.

The CDR3 DNA reads as TGCGCCAGCAGCTTCGGACAGGAGTATGGCTACACCTTC. This gives the protein CASSFGQEYGYTF. J is TRBJ1-2 and V is TRBV5-1; 7 bases agree with TRBD1. Germline-derived CDR1 and CDR2 are SGHRS and YFSETQ. CDR3 length: 13 residues. J gave up 5 bases and V 2 bases, and 3 bases lay outside the gene matches. The full variable domain, in which reference TRBV5-1 and TRBJ1-2 provide the parts outside the CDR3, is KAGVTQTPRYLIKTRGQQVTLSCSPISGHRSVSWYQQTPGQGLQFLFEYFSETQRNKGNFPGRFSGRQFSNSRSEMNVSTLELGDSALYLCASSFGQEYGYTFGSGTRLTVV.

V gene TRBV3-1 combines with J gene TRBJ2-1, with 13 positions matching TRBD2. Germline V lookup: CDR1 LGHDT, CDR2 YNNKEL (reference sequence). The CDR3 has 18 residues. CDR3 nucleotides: TGTACCTGCAGTTTAGCGGCAGGACTAGCGGGAGTTTCGAATGAGCAGTTCTTC. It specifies CTCSLAAGLAGVSNEQFF.

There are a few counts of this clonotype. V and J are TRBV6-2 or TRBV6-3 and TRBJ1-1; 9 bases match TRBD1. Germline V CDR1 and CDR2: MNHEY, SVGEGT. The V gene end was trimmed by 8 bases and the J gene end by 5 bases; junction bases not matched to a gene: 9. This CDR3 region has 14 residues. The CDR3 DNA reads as TGTGCCAGCGTCAAACAGGGGGCGCGAACTGAAGCTTTCTTT. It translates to CASVKQGARTEAFF.